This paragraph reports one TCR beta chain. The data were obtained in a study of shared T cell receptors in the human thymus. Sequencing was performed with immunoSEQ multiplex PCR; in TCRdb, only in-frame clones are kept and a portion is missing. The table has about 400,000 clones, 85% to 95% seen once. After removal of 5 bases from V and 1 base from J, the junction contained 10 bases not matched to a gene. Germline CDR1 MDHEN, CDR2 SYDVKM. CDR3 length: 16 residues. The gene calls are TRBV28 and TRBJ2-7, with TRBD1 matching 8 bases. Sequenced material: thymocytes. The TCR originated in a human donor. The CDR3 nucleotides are TGTGCCAGCAGTCCTCCGACAGGGGAGAGTTCCTACGAGCAGTACTTC. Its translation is CASSPPTGESSYEQYF.